Sequencing of this T cell receptor beta chain was carried out in a study of blood T cell repertoires in COVID-19. The germline CDR1 and CDR2 sequences are SNHLY and FYNNEI. The CDR3 covers 11 residues. Unmatched junction bases numbered 6, after V lost 6 bases and J lost 15 bases. In its sample, this clone was seen once. The authors' processing: Reference gene primer amplification gave estimated nucleated cell counts. The protocol was immunoSEQ multiplex PCR, while the TCRdb copy is restricted to in-frame clones and leaves out a portion. The V and J calls and the clone size are those of that table, but D and trimming were determined from the DNA. Of around 260,000 clones in the sample, around 88% are singletons; the top ten hold roughly 0.8%.

The rearrangement joins TRBV2 to TRBJ2-1, with TRBD2 matching 9 bases. The receptor comes from a man aged 30-40 years with acute or convalescent COVID-19. Material: peripheral blood. The CDR3 nucleotides are TGTGCCAGCAGGCGGGAGGGTGGTCCGTTCTTC. Its protein is CASRREGGPFF.